Listed below are T cell receptor beta chains from one sample, sequenced in a study of spatial heterogeneity in lung cancer. TCRdb re-called the 5' RACE reads with MiXCR, one entry per CDR3 protein. There are under 150,000 distinct CDR3 sequences in the sample; roughly 10% occur only once, and 24% lies in the top ten. The source was PBMCs, collected at follow-up. The receptors were sampled from a female donor with early-stage non-small cell lung cancer. Each CDR3 is given with its conserved first and last residue. A D gene is named only where the DNA matches it firmly. Expanded clones get a size class; other rows say once, few or many, or leave the size out.

v_call: TRBV5-6; clone_size: few; d_call: -; j_call: TRBJ1-2; cdr3_length: 11; cdr3_aa: CASSFQDLLTF; cdr3_nt: TGTGCCAGCAGCTTCCAGGACCTTTTAACCTTC
v_call: TRBV27; clone_size: -; d_call: -; j_call: TRBJ2-2; cdr3_length: 14; cdr3_aa: CASSFHDRPGELFF; cdr3_nt: TGTGCCAGCAGTTTCCACGACAGGCCCGGGGAGCTGTTTTTT
v_call: TRBV6-5; clone_size: -; d_call: -; j_call: TRBJ2-3; cdr3_length: 15; cdr3_aa: CASRLTSGGTDTQYF; cdr3_nt: TGTGCCAGCAGACTGACCTCCGGGGGCACAGATACGCAGTATTTT
v_call: TRBV12-5; clone_size: few; d_call: -; j_call: TRBJ2-1; cdr3_length: 12; cdr3_aa: CASGLDYNEQFF; cdr3_nt: TGTGCTAGTGGACTCGATTACAATGAGCAGTTCTTC
v_call: TRBV6-2/TRBV6-3; clone_size: few; d_call: TRBD2; j_call: TRBJ2-5; cdr3_length: 14; cdr3_aa: CASIESGIRETQYF; cdr3_nt: TGTGCCAGCATTGAGAGCGGGATACGAGAGACCCAGTACTTC
v_call: TRBV7-9; clone_size: -; d_call: TRBD2; j_call: TRBJ2-3; cdr3_length: 17; cdr3_aa: CASSWRLAGGTTDTQYF; cdr3_nt: TGTGCCAGCAGCTGGAGGCTAGCGGGAGGTACCACAGATACGCAGTATTTT
v_call: TRBV5-5; clone_size: many; d_call: TRBD2; j_call: TRBJ2-3; cdr3_length: 17; cdr3_aa: CASSFLLSSGTTDTQYF; cdr3_nt: TGTGCCAGCAGCTTTCTCCTATCTAGCGGGACTACAGATACGCAGTATTTT
v_call: TRBV20-1; clone_size: many; d_call: -; j_call: TRBJ2-2; cdr3_length: 14; cdr3_aa: CSARDRGNTGELFF; cdr3_nt: TGCAGTGCTAGAGATCGCGGGAACACCGGGGAGCTGTTTTTT
v_call: TRBV3-1; clone_size: few; d_call: TRBD2; j_call: TRBJ2-5; cdr3_length: 17; cdr3_aa: CASSQDSPPSGQETQYF; cdr3_nt: TGTGCCAGCAGCCAAGATTCCCCACCTAGCGGTCAAGAGACCCAGTACTTC
v_call: TRBV28; clone_size: -; d_call: -; j_call: TRBJ2-1; cdr3_length: 13; cdr3_aa: CASSLKSYNEQFF; cdr3_nt: TGTGCCAGCAGTTTGAAATCCTACAATGAGCAGTTCTTC